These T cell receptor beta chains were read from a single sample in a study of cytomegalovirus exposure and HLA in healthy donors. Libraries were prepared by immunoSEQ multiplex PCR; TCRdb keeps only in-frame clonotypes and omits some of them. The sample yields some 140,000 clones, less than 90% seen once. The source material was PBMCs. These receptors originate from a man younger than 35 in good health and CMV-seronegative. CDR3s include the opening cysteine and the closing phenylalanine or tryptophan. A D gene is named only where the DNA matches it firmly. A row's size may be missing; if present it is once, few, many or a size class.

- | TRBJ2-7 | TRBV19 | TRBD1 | CASSIDASGTGAYEQYF | TGTGCCAGTAGTATAGACGCATCCGGGACAGGGGCCTACGAGCAGTACTTC
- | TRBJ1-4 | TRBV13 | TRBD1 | CASSLEGAGRSEKLFF | TGTGCCAGCAGCTTAGAGGGGGCCGGGCGAAGTGAAAAACTGTTTTTT
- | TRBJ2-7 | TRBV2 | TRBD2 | CASHQLASGEQYF | TGTGCCAGCCACCAACTAGCGAGCGGGGAGCAGTACTTC
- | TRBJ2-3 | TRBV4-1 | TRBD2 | CASSQIRGGDTQYF | TGCGCCAGCAGCCAAATCCGGGGGGGGGATACGCAGTATTTT
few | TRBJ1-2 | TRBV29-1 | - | CSVEGGRGGYTF | TGCAGCGTTGAAGGGGGCAGGGGCGGCTACACCTTC
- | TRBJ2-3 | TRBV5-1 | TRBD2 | CASSQSLSGGRGDTQYF | TGCGCCAGCAGCCAGAGCCTTAGCGGGGGAAGGGGAGATACGCAGTATTTT
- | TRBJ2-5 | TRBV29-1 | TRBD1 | CSVAGGQGRQETQYF | TGCAGCGTGGCCGGTGGACAGGGGAGGCAAGAGACCCAGTACTTC
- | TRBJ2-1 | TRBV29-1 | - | CSVEQGWNEQFF | TGCAGCGTTGAACAGGGGTGGAATGAGCAGTTCTTC
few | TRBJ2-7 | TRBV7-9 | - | CASSLGTRVEQYF | TGTGCCAGCAGCTTAGGGACGAGGGTAGAGCAGTACTTC
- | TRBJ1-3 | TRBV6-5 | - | CASKSGVSGNTIYF | TGTGCCAGCAAATCCGGAGTCTCTGGAAACACCATATATTTT
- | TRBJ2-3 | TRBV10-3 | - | CAISVSPGQSGPDTQYF | TGTGCCATCAGTGTCTCCCCCGGACAGAGTGGCCCAGATACGCAGTATTTT
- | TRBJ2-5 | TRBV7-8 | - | CASSPQGLGETQYF | TGTGCCAGCAGCCCACAGGGTCTTGGGGAGACCCAGTACTTC
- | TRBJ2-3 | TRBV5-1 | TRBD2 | CASSPGTTRYTDTQYF | TGCGCCAGCAGCCCGGGGACTACCAGGTACACAGATACGCAGTATTTT
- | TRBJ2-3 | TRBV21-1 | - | CASSQRGRREPPQDTQYF | TGTGCCAGCAGCCAAAGAGGGAGGCGGGAGCCGCCACAGGATACGCAGTATTTT
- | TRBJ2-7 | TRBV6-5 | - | CASSPPESYEQYF | TGTGCCAGCAGCCCTCCTGAGTCCTACGAGCAGTACTTC
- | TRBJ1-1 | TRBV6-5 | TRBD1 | CASSWRWTGQNTEAFF | TGTGCCAGCAGTTGGCGTTGGACAGGTCAGAACACTGAAGCTTTCTTT
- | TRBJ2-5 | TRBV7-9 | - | CASSFTGGAETQYF | TGTGCCAGCAGCTTCACAGGGGGGGCGGAGACCCAGTACTTC
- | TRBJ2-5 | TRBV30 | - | CAWSRTLQETQYF | TGTGCCTGGAGTCGGACTTTACAAGAGACCCAGTACTTC
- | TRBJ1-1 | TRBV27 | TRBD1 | CASRTRQGFTEAFF | TGTGCCAGCCGGACCCGACAGGGCTTCACTGAAGCTTTCTTT
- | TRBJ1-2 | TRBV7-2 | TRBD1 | CASSPRQGYGYTF | TGTGCCAGCAGCCCCCGACAGGGCTATGGCTACACCTTC
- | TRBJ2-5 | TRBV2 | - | CASCRGYQETQYF | TGTGCCAGTTGCAGGGGATATCAAGAGACCCAGTACTTC
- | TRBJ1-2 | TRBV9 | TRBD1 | CASSVVPGGGYTF | TGTGCCAGCAGCGTAGTTCCAGGGGGTGGCTACACCTTC